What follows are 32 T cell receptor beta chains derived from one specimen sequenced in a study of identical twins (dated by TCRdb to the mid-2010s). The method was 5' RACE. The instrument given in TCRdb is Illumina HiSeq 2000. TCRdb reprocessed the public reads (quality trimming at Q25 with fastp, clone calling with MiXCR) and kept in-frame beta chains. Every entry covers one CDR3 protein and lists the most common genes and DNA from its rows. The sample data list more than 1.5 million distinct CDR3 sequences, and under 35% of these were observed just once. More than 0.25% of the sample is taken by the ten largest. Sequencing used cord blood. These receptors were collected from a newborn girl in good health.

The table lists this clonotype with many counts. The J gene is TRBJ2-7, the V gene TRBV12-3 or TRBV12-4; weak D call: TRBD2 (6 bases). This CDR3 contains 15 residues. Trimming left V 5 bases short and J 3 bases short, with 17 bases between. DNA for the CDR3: TGTGCCAGCAGTCGCCGGGACTCGACCCTCTACGAGCAGTACTTC. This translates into CASSRRDSTLYEQYF.

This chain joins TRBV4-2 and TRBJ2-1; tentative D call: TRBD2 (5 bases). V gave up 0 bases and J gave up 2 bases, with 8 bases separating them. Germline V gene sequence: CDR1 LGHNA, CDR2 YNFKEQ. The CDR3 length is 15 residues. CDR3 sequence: CASSQDATTYNEQFF. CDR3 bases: TGTGCCAGCAGCCAAGATGCGACTACCTACAATGAGCAGTTCTTC.

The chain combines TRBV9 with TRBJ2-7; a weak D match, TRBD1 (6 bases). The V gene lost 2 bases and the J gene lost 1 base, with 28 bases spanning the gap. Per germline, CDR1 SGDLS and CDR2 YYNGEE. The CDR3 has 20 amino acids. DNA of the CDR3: TGTGCCAGCAGCGTCAGGGGAGTCGGAGATGGGCACAATCGATCCTACGAGCAGTACTTC. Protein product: CASSVRGVGDGHNRSYEQYF.

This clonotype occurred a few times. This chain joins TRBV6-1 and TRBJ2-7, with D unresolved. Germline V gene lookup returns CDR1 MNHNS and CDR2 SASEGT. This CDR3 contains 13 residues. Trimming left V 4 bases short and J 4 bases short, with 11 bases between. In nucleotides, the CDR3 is TGTGCCAGCAGTGCCCAGGACGGGTACGAGCAGTACTTC. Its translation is CASSAQDGYEQYF.

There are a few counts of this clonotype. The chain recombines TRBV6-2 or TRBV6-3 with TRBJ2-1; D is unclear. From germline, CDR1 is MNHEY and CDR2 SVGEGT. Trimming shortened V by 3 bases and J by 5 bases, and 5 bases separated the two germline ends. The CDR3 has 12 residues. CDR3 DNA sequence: TGTGCCAGCAGTTATCCGGACAATGAGCAGTTCTTC. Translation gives CASSYPDNEQFF.

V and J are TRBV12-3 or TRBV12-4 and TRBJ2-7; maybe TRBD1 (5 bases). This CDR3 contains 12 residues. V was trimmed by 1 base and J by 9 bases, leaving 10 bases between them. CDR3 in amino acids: CASSLGGGLQYF. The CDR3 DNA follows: TGTGCCAGCAGTTTAGGGGGCGGCTTGCAGTACTTC.

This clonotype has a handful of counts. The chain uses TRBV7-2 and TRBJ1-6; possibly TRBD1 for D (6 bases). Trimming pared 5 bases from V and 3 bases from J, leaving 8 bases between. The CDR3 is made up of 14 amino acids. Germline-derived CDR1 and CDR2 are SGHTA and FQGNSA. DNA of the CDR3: TGTGCCAGCAGCGTGGACAGCTATAATTCACCCCTCCACTTT. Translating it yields CASSVDSYNSPLHF. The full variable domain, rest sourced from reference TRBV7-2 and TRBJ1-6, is GAGVSQSPSNKVTEKGKDVELRCDPISGHTALYWYRQSLGQGLEFLIYFQGNSAPDKSGLPSDRFSAERTGGSVSTLTIQRTQQEDSAVYLCASSVDSYNSPLHFGNGTRLTVT.

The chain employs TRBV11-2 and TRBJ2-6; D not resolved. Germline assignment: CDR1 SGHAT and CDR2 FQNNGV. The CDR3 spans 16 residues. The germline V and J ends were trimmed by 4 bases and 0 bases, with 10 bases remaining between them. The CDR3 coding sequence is TGTGCCAGCAGCTCCCTATACAACTCTGGGGCCAACGTCCTGACTTTC. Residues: CASSSLYNSGANVLTF.

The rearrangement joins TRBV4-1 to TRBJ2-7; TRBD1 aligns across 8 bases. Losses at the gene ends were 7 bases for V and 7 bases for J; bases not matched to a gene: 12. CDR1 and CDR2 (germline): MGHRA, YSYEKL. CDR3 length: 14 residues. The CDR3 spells CASTRQGNHNEQYF. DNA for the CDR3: TGCGCCAGCACCCGACAGGGGAATCACAATGAGCAGTACTTC.

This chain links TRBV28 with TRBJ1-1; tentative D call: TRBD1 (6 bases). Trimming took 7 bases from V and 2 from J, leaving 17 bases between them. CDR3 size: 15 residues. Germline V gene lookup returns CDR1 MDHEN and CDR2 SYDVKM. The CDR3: CASTSSQGQNTEAFF. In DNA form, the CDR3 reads TGTGCCAGCACCTCGTCTCAGGGACAAAACACTGAAGCTTTCTTT.

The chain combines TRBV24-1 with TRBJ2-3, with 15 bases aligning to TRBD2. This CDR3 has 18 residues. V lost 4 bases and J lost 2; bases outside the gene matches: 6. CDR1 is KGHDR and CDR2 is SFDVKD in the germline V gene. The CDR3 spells CATSDPGTSGRTTDTQYF. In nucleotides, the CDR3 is TGTGCCACCAGTGACCCCGGGACTAGCGGGAGGACCACAGATACGCAGTATTTT.

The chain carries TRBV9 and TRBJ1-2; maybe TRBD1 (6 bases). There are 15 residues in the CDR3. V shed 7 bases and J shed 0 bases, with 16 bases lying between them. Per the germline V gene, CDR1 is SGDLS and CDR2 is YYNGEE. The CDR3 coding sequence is TGTGCCAGCGGCGGACAGTCCCCTTCTAACTATGGCTACACCTTC. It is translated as CASGGQSPSNYGYTF.

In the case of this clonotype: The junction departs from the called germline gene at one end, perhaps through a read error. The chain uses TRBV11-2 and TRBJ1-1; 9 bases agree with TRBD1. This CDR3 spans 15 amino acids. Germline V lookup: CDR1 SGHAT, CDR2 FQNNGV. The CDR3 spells CVSSLGDRVFTEAFF. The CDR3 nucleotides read TGTGTCAGCAGCTTAGGGGACAGGGTGTTCACTGAAGCTTTCTTT.

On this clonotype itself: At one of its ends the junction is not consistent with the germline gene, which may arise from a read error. The CDR3: CASSPPTGENYGYIF. The CDR3 DNA reads TGTGCCAGCTCACCACCCACGGGGGAAAACTATGGCTACATCTTC. The chain combines TRBV18 with TRBJ1-2; D might be TRBD1 (5 bases). Germline CDR1 is KGHSH and CDR2 is LQKENI. The CDR3 has 15 amino acids.

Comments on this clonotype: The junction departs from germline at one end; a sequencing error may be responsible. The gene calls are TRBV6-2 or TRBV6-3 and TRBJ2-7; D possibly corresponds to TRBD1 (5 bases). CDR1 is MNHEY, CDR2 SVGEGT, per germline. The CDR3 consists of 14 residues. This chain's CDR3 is CTSSYGQGSYEQYF. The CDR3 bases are TGTACCAGCAGTTACGGGCAGGGTTCCTACGAGCAGTACTTC.

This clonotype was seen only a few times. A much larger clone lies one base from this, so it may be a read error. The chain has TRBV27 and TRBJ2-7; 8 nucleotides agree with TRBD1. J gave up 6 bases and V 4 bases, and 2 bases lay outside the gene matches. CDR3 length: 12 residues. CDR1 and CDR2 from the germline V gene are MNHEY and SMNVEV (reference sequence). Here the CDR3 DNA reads TGTGCCAGCAGTTACACAGGGGGCGAGCAGTACTTC. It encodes CASSYTGGEQYF.

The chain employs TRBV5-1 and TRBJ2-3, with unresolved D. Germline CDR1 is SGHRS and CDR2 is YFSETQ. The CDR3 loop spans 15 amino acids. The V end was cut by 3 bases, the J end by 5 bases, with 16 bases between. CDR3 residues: CASSSWITTGDTQYF. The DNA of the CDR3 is TGCGCCAGCAGCTCGTGGATTACCACGGGAGATACGCAGTATTTT.

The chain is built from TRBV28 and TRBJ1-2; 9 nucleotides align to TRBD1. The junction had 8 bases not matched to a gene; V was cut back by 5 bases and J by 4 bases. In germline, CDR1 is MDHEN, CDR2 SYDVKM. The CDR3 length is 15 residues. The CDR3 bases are TGTGCCAGCAGTCCCCGACAGGGGGGCATCTATGGCTACACCTTC. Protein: CASSPRQGGIYGYTF.

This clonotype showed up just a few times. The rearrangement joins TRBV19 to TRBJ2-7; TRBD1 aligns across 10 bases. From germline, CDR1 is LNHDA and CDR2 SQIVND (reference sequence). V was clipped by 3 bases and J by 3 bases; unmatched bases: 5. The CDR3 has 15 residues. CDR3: CASSIGTGVVYEQYF. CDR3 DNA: TGTGCCAGTAGTATCGGGACAGGGGTGGTCTACGAGCAGTACTTC.

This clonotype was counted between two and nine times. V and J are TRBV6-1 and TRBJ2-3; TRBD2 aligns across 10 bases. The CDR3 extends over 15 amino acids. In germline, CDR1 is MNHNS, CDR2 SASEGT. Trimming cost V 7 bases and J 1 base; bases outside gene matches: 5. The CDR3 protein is CASKRTSGGTDTQYF. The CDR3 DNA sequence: TGTGCCAGCAAACGGACTAGCGGAGGCACAGATACGCAGTATTTT.

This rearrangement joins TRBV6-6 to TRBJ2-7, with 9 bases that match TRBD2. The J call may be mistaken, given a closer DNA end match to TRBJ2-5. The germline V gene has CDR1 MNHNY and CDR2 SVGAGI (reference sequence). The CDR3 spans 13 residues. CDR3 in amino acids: CASRAGGGETQYF. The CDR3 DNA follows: TGTGCCAGCAGAGCGGGAGGAGGAGAGACCCAGTACTTC.

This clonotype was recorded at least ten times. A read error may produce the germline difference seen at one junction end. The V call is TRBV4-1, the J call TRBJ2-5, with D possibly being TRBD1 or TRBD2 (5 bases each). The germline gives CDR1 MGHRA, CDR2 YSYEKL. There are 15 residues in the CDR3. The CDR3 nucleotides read TGTGCCAGCAGCCAAGCCGGGACCACTAAAGAGACCCAGTACTTC. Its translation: CASSQAGTTKETQYF.

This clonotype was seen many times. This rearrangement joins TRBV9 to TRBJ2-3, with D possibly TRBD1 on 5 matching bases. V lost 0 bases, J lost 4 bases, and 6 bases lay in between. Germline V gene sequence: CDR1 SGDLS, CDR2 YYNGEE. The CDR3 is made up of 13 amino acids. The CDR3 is CASSVVRADTQYF. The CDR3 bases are TGTGCCAGCAGCGTAGTCAGGGCAGATACGCAGTATTTT.

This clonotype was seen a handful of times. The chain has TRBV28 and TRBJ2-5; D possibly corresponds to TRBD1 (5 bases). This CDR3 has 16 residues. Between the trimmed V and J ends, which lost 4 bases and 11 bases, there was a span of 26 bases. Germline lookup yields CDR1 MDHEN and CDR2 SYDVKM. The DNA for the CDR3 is TGTGCCAGCAGTTCCCCCGTCCGTGGGGCGCTACGTGAGCAGTACTTC. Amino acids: CASSSPVRGALREQYF.

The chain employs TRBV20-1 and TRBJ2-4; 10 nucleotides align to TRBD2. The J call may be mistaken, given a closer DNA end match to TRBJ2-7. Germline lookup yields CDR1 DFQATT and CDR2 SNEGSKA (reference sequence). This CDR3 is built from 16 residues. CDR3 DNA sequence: TGCAGTGCTAGAGATGTAGCGGGAGGCCTTATGTACGAGCAGTACTTC. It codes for CSARDVAGGLMYEQYF.

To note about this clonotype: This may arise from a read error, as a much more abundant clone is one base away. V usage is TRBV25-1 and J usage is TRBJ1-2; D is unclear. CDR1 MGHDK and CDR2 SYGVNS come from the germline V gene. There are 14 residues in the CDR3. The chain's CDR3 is CASSEAQANYDYTF. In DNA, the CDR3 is TGTGCCAGCAGTGAGGCCCAAGCTAACTATGACTACACCTTC.

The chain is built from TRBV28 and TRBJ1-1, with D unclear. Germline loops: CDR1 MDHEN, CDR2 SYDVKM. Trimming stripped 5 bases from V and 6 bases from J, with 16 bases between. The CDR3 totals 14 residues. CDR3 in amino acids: CASSAKWVGAEAFF. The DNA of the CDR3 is TGTGCCAGCAGTGCGAAATGGGTGGGCGCTGAAGCTTTCTTT.

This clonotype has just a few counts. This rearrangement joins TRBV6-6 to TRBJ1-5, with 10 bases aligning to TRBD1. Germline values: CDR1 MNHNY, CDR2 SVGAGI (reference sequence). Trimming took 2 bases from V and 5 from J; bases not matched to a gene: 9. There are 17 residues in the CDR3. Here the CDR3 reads CASSYVFLDRGDQPQHF. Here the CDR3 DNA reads TGTGCCAGCAGTTACGTCTTCCTGGACAGGGGGGATCAGCCCCAGCATTTT.

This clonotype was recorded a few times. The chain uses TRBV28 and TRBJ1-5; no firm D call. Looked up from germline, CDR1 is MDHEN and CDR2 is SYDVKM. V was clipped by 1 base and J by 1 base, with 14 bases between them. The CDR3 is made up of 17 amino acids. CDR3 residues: CASSLSFIKQSNQPQHF. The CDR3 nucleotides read TGTGCCAGCAGTTTATCCTTTATTAAGCAGAGCAATCAGCCCCAGCATTTT. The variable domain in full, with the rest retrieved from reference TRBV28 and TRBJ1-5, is DVKVTQSSRYLVKRTGEKVFLECVQDMDHENMFWYRQDPGLGLRLIYFSYDVKMKEKGDIPEGYSVSREKKERFSLILESASTNQTSMYLCASSLSFIKQSNQPQHFGDGTRLSIL.

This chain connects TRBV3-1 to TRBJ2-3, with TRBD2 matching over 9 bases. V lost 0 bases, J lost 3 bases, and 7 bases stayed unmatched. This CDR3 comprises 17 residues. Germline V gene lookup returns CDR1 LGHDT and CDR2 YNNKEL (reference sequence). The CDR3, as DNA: TGTGCCAGCAGCCAAGAAGTTCGTCTAGCGGGAACAGATACGCAGTATTTT. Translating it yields CASSQEVRLAGTDTQYF.

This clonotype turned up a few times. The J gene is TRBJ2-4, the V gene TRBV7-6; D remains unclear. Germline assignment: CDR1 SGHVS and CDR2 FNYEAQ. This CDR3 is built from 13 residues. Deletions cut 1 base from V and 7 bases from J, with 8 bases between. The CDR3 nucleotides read TGTGCCAGCAGCTTAGACAGCCTCAACATTCAGTACTTC. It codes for CASSLDSLNIQYF.

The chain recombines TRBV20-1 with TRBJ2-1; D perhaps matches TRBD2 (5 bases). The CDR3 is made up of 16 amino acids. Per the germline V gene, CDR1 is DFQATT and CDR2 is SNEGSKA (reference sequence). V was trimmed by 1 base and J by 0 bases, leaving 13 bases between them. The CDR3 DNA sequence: TGCAGTGCTAGAGCTCTTATAGCGAGCTCCTACAATGAGCAGTTCTTC. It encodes CSARALIASSYNEQFF.